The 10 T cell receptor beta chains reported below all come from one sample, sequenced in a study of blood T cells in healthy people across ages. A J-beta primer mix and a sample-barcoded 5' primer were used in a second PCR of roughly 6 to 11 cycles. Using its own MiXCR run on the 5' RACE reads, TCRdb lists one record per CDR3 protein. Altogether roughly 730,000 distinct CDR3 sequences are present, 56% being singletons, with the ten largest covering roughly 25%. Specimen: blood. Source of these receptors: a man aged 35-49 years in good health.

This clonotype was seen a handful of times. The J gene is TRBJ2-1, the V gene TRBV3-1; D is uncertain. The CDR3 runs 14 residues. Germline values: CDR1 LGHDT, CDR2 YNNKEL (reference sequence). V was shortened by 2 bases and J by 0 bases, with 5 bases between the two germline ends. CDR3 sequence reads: CASSQMISYNEQFF. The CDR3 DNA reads TGTGCCAGCAGCCAAATGATCTCCTACAATGAGCAGTTCTTC.

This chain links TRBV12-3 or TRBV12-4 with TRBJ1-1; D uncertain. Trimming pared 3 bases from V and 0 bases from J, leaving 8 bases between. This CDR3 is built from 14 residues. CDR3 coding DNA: TGTGCCAGCAGTTTGGTCGACTTGAACACTGAAGCTTTCTTT. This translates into CASSLVDLNTEAFF.

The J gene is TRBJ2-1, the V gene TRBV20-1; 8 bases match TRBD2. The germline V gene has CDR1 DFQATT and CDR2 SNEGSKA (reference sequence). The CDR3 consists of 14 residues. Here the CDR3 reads CSAKTGLGPVEQFF. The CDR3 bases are TGCAGCGCAAAGACGGGACTAGGTCCTGTTGAGCAGTTCTTC.

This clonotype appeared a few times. CDR3 residues: CASSLVGADQETQYF. DNA of the CDR3: TGCGCCAGCAGCTTGGTTGGGGCCGACCAAGAGACCCAGTACTTC. The J gene is TRBJ2-5, the V gene TRBV5-1, with D possibly TRBD1 on 5 matching bases. The germline CDR1 and CDR2 sequences are SGHRS and YFSETQ. The CDR3 runs 15 residues. V lost 0 bases and J lost 0, with 9 bases in between. The variable domain in full, completed from reference TRBV5-1 and TRBJ2-5, reads KAGVTQTPRYLIKTRGQQVTLSCSPISGHRSVSWYQQTPGQGLQFLFEYFSETQRNKGNFPGRFSGRQFSNSRSEMNVSTLELGDSALYLCASSLVGADQETQYFGPGTRLLVL.

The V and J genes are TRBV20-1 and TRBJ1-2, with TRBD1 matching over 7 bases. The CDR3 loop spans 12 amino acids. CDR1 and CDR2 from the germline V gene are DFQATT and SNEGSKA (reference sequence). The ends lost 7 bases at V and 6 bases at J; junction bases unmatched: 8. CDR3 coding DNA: TGCAGTGTAACAGGGGTTGACAATGGCTACACCTTC. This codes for CSVTGVDNGYTF.

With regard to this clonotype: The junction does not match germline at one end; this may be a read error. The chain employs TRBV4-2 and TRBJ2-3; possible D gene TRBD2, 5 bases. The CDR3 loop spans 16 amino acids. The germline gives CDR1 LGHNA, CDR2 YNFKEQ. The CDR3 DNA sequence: TGTGCCAGCAGCCAACGATCCCTAGCAGACACAGATACCCAGTATTTT. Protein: CASSQRSLADTDTQYF.

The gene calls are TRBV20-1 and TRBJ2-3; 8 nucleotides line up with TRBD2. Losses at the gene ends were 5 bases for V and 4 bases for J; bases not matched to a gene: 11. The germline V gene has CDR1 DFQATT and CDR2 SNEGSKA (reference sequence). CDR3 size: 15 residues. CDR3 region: CSADQPGRDADTQYF. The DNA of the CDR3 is TGCAGTGCTGATCAGCCCGGGAGGGACGCAGATACGCAGTATTTT.

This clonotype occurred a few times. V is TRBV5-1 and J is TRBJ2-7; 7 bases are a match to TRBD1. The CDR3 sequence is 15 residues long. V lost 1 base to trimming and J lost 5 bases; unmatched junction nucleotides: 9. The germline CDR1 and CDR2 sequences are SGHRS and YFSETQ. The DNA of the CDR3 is TGCGCCAGCAGCTTGACGGGACAGCTCTTGGACGAGCAGTACTTC. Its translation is CASSLTGQLLDEQYF.

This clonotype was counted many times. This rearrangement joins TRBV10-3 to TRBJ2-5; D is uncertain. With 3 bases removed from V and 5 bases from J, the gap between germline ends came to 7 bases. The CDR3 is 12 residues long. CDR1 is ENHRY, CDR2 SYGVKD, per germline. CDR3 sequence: CAISDRRETQYF. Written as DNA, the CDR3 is TGTGCCATCAGTGATCGTAGGGAGACCCAGTACTTC.

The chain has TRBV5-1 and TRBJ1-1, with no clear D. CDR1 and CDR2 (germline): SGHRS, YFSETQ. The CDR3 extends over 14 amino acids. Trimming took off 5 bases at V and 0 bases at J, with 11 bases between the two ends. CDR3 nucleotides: TGCGCCAGCAGGCGGGATGCAGTGAACACTGAAGCTTTCTTT. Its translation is CASRRDAVNTEAFF.